The 2 T cell receptor beta chains below were found in one sample sequenced in a study of control samples from healthy donors and cancer patients. TCRdb keeps only in-frame clones here, not all; method: immunoSEQ multiplex PCR. Found here are tens of thousands of clones, over 90% of them singletons; the top ten hold around 20%. Sequenced: PBMCs. These receptors came from a woman aged 50 to 60 with head and neck cancer.

The chain recombines TRBV6-5 with TRBJ1-2; weak D call: TRBD1 (5 bases). CDR1 is MNHEY and CDR2 is SVGAGI in the germline V gene. The CDR3 has 13 residues. Trimming cost V 5 bases and J 2 bases, with 9 bases left between them. The CDR3 loop reads CASSPYRNYGYTF. CDR3 DNA: TGTGCCAGCAGTCCTTACAGGAACTATGGCTACACCTTC.

The table lists this clone with a count of one. The chain uses TRBV25-1 and TRBJ2-7, with D possibly called TRBD1 or TRBD2 (5 bases each). Per the germline V gene, CDR1 is MGHDK and CDR2 is SYGVNS. CDR3 length: 16 amino acids. Trimming left V 6 bases short and J 5 bases short, with 23 bases between. The CDR3 DNA reads as TGTGCCAGCAGCCAAGCGTCTAAAGGGGCCGGGAACGAGCAGTACTTC. It is translated as CASSQASKGAGNEQYF.